This T cell receptor (beta chain) was obtained from a study of shared clonotypes between healthy human individuals. About the study: Contributing individuals were two females and a few males aged 18 to 49. Study-wide results and limits: Investigators expected sequencing depth to affect clonotype sharing among donors. Estimated clonotype richness was generally higher in naive than memory subsets.

From germline, CDR1 is ENHRY and CDR2 SYGVKD. CDR3 length: 14 amino acids. The V and J ends lost 8 bases and 4 bases respectively, with 16 bases between them. A note on this clone: Its target is not known.

Libraries were prepared by immunoSEQ multiplex PCR; TCRdb keeps only in-frame clonotypes and omits some of them. The sample includes 1.6 million or so clones, around 97% of them seen just once. Input material: naive CD4+ T cells sorted from blood. Subset defined: CD45RA+ positively selected. This sequence was found in a man aged 25-40 years in good health. The chain links TRBV10-3 to TRBJ2-3; possible D gene TRBD1, 6 bases. The chain's CDR3 is CAIGAGDQPDTQYF. The CDR3 coding sequence is TGTGCCATCGGGGCAGGGGATCAACCAGATACGCAGTATTTT.